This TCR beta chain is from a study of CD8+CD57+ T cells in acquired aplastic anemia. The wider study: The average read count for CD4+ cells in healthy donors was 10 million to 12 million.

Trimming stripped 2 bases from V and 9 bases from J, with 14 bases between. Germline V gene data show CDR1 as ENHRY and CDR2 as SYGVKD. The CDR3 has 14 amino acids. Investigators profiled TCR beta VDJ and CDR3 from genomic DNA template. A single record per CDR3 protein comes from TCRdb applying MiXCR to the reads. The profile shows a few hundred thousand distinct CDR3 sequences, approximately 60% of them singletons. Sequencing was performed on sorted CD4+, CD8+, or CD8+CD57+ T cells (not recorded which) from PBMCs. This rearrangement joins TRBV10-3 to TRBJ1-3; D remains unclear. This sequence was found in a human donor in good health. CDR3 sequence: CAISESSEWGTIYF. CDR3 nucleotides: TGTGCCATCAGTGAGAGCAGCGAGTGGGGCACCATATATTTT.